The rows below give T cell receptor beta chains drawn from one sample of a study of blood T cells in healthy people across ages. One entry per CDR3 protein results from TCRdb running MiXCR on the 5' RACE reads. The repertoire holds 730,000 or so distinct CDR3 sequences, 35% to 45% seen once, with 20% to 25% in the top ten. Sequencing used blood. The receptors shown here come from a woman aged 60-75 years in good health. Each CDR3 is given with its conserved first and last residue.

TRBV5-1	TRBJ1-1	CASSPEPGNTEAFF
TRBV20-1	TRBJ2-1	CSARDGASGIQGEQFF
TRBV13	TRBJ1-2	CASSLGQGAGTYGYTF
TRBV28	TRBJ1-5	CASSLTDRGRQPQHF
TRBV10-3	NA	CAIRRTDRVRDEQYF
TRBV7-9	NA	CASSLLGGTTGYNEQYF
TRBV20-1	TRBJ2-1	CSARGLSPYNEQFF
TRBV7-9	TRBJ2-7	CAPFPYEQYF
TRBV7-2	TRBJ2-7	CASSATASSYEQYF
TRBV12-3/TRBV12-4	TRBJ2-7	CASSLGRGWSYEQYF
TRBV7-7	TRBJ2-5	CASSLGETLETQYF
TRBV21-1	TRBJ2-1	CASTGLAGVNEQFF
TRBV10-3	TRBJ2-7	CATSQGQDQYEQYF
TRBV5-1	TRBJ2-7	CASSSFTGGYEQYF
TRBV7-2	TRBJ2-2	CATLLLIPGELFF